A single sample gave rise to the 6 T cell receptor beta chains below, sequenced in a study of cytomegalovirus exposure and HLA in healthy donors. The repertoire was sequenced with immunoSEQ multiplex PCR; TCRdb's copy has only in-frame clones and lacks some. Of around 120,000 clones in the sample, around 88% were seen once. Sequencing was done on a sample of PBMCs. These TCRs come from a man between 18 and 29 years old in good health and CMV-seronegative.

V is TRBV7-8 and J is TRBJ2-5; no firm D call. CDR1 is SGHVS and CDR2 is FQNEAQ in the germline V gene. The CDR3 covers 16 residues. V was clipped by 1 base and J by 2 bases, with 14 bases between them. Here the CDR3 reads CASSLGTAATQETQYF. CDR3 coding DNA: TGTGCCAGCAGCTTAGGAACGGCGGCTACGCAAGAGACCCAGTACTTC.

J is TRBJ2-7 and V is TRBV25-1; TRBD1 agrees at 9 bases. The V gene's germline CDR1 is MGHDK and CDR2 SYGVNS. The CDR3 is 17 amino acids. V dropped 4 bases and J dropped 4; count of bases not matched to a gene: 14. The CDR3 loop is CASSGLQGALYTYEQYF. CDR3 DNA: TGTGCCAGCAGTGGATTACAGGGGGCGCTTTATACTTACGAGCAGTACTTC.

This clone has only one observation. The V call is TRBV7-9, the J call TRBJ1-4; no clear D gene. This CDR3 is built from 12 residues. Trimming left V 5 bases short and J 8 bases short, with 9 bases between. In germline, CDR1 is SEHNR, CDR2 FQNEAQ (reference sequence). CDR3 sequence reads: CASSRSPEKLFF. For the CDR3, the DNA is TGTGCCAGCAGCCGAAGCCCGGAAAAACTGTTTTTT.

This chain's CDR3 is CASSQTANTEAFF. DNA of the CDR3: TGTGCCAGCAGCCAGACAGCGAACACTGAAGCTTTCTTT. This chain uses TRBV7-9 with TRBJ1-1; a weak D match, TRBD1 (5 bases). The CDR3 totals 13 residues. Germline assignment: CDR1 SEHNR and CDR2 FQNEAQ (reference sequence). Deletions cut 5 bases from V and 1 base from J, with 8 bases between. Full variable domain (rest looked up from reference TRBV7-9 and TRBJ1-1): DTGVSQNPRHKITKRGQNVTFRCDPISEHNRLYWYRQTLGQGPEFLTYFQNEAQLEKSRLLSDRFSAERPKGSFSTLEIQRTEQGDSAMYLCASSQTANTEAFFGQGTRLTVV.

V and J are TRBV7-9 and TRBJ2-3; unclear D gene. V was clipped by 4 bases and J by 4 bases, with 6 bases between them. CDR3 length: 12 residues. CDR1 and CDR2 from the germline V gene are SEHNR and FQNEAQ (reference sequence). The CDR3 protein is CASSSPSDTQYF. DNA of the CDR3: TGTGCCAGCAGCTCCCCATCAGATACGCAGTATTTT.

The chain links TRBV19 to TRBJ1-4; unclear D gene. Trimming removed 6 bases from V and 7 bases from J, with 18 bases in between. Germline assignment: CDR1 LNHDA and CDR2 SQIVND (reference sequence). The CDR3 contains 15 residues. The chain's CDR3 is CASSRRSGWGEKLFF. The DNA for the CDR3 is TGTGCCAGTAGCCGCCGTTCGGGATGGGGTGAAAAACTGTTTTTT.